Below, one T cell receptor (beta chain) is given with its context. The second PCR ran roughly 6 to 11 cycles with a sample-barcoded 5' primer and J-beta primers. Every sample produced at least 2.5 million CDR3-containing paired-end reads. TCRdb called the 5' RACE reads again in MiXCR, with one record for every CDR3 protein. Here the sample spans nearly 800,000 distinct CDR3 sequences, 56% being singletons. V lost 4 bases and J lost 8; bases outside the gene matches: 16. The CDR3 totals 18 residues. Per sample, no less than 5 micrograms of total RNA were extracted. The data stem from a study of blood T cells in healthy people across ages.

Material: blood. The rearrangement joins TRBV12-3 or TRBV12-4 to TRBJ2-3; 12 positions match TRBD2. The source is a man aged 35-49 years in good health. In DNA form, the CDR3 reads TGTGCCAGCAGTTCTACTTTGACTAGCGGGGGCCCTACGGCTACGCAGTATTTT. The encoded protein is CASSSTLTSGGPTATQYF.